This T cell receptor (beta chain) was recovered during a study of T cell changes during pregnancy in multiple sclerosis (dated by TCRdb to between 2017 and 2020). Study-level background: The study examined how the T cell repertoire changed over the course of pregnancy in women with multiple sclerosis.

Details on this clone: This clone's antigen is unknown. Per-base qualities were not stored, and no clone one base away is much larger.

The library was generated by the immunoSEQ multiplex PCR assay. TCRdb carries this immuneACCESS record with in-frame sequences only. Its versions omit some clonotypes, under half of them owing to an unresolved V gene in the studies checked, with the rest unexplained. This sample gives around 50,000 clones in total; approximately 92% of them show up just once. The ten top clones hold less than 0.85% of the sample. CDR1 and CDR2 are drawn from the germline V gene (reference sequence): DFQATT, SNEGSKA. From its cysteine to its phenylalanine, the CDR3 spans 11 amino acids. Of all the DNA, just the CDR3 is kept, 33 bases in frame from base 1. Compared with germline, V lacks 7 bases and J lacks 6 bases; bases without a gene match: 5.

The source of this sequence is a female donor with multiple sclerosis, enrolled in a pregnancy study. The source was CD4+ T cells from peripheral blood mononuclear cells, collected in the third trimester of pregnancy. The chain was built from TRBV20-1 and TRBJ2-7, with 8 bases in between that match TRBD1. The sequenced DNA: TGCAGTGGGACAGGGAATGTCGAGCAGTACTTC. Its protein is CSGTGNVEQYF.